The 32 T cell receptor beta chains below were found in one sample sequenced in a study of beta chain features in type 1 diabetes. Every bit of the isolated RNA underwent reverse transcription, so sequencing read expressed TCRB transcripts. Using immunoSEQ multiplex PCR, the repertoire was profiled, and TCRdb retains in-frame clones only, with some absent. The repertoire holds 630,000 or so clones, more than 13% seen once, with nearly 0.04% in the top ten. Study-level results: All four CD4+ subsets of Type 1 diabetes patients contained TCRB CDR3s that were moderately but significantly shorter.

These receptors lack a known antigen. The sequencing input was naive CD4+ T cells from blood. All receptors derive from a man aged 18 to 35 with type 1 diabetes.

This clone has a handful of counts. V and J are TRBV7-2 and TRBJ2-5; no definite D call. CDR3 size: 13 residues. Trimming pared 6 bases from V and 7 bases from J, leaving 15 bases between. Germline CDR1 and CDR2: SGHTA and FQGNSA. CDR3 in amino acids: CASRGLGLRTQYF. CDR3 nucleotide sequence: TGTGCCAGCAGAGGTTTGGGTCTCCGGACCCAGTACTTC.

The gene calls are TRBV15 and TRBJ1-4, with TRBD1 matching 9 bases. The V gene's germline CDR1 is LNHNV and CDR2 YYDKDF (reference sequence). The CDR3 has 16 amino acids. The trim removed 1 base at V and 8 bases at J, leaving 8 bases unmatched. CDR3 sequence (DNA): TGTGCCACCAGCAGAGGTCTTACAGGGGGCGTAGAAAAACTGTTTTTT. Protein sequence: CATSRGLTGGVEKLFF. Full variable domain (remainder filled in from reference TRBV15 and TRBJ1-4): DAMVIQNPRYQVTQFGKPVTLSCSQTLNHNVMYWYQQKSSQAPKLLFHYYDKDFNNEADTPDNFQSRRPNTSFCFLDIRSPGLGDTAMYLCATSRGLTGGVEKLFFGSGTQLSVL.

V gene TRBV4-1 combines with J gene TRBJ2-5; D is possibly TRBD2 (8 bases). The CDR3 spans 17 residues. V shed 0 bases and J shed 3 bases, with 17 bases lying between them. CDR1 is MGHRA, CDR2 YSYEKL, per germline. The CDR3: CASSQDKAGGQEETQYF. CDR3 DNA sequence: TGCGCCAGCAGCCAAGATAAGGCGGGAGGACAGGAAGAGACCCAGTACTTC.

This clone was seen a few times. This chain uses TRBV19 with TRBJ2-3, with a tentative D call TRBD2 (6 bases). The CDR3 contains 14 residues. The V end was cut by 4 bases, the J end by 1 base, with 9 bases between. CDR1 is LNHDA and CDR2 is SQIVND in the germline V gene (reference sequence). DNA for the CDR3: TGTGCCAGTAGTAATCTAGCGCGCACAGATACGCAGTATTTT. Encoded protein: CASSNLARTDTQYF.

In this sample, this clone turned up a few times. The chain recombines TRBV7-9 with TRBJ1-1; D is undetermined. This CDR3 region has 11 residues. V was trimmed by 8 bases and J by 0 bases, leaving 4 bases between them. Germline CDR1 reads SEHNR; CDR2 reads FQNEAQ (reference sequence). This chain's CDR3 is CASGVNTEAFF. The CDR3 bases are TGTGCCAGCGGGGTGAACACTGAAGCTTTCTTT.

The rearrangement joins TRBV25-1 to TRBJ2-1, with D possibly matching TRBD1 (8 bases). The V gene's germline CDR1 is MGHDK and CDR2 SYGVNS. V was pared by 3 bases and J by 7 bases, with 19 bases between. This CDR3 is 16 amino acids long. The CDR3 sequence: CASSDINHRGGNEQFF. Written as DNA, the CDR3 is TGTGCCAGCAGTGACATAAACCACAGGGGGGGAAATGAGCAGTTCTTC.

This clone was counted a few times. The genes are TRBV19 and TRBJ2-1; a weak D match, TRBD2 (5 bases). The CDR3 contains 11 residues. Germline V lookup: CDR1 LNHDA, CDR2 SQIVND (reference sequence). Deletions cut 7 bases from V and 9 bases from J, with 10 bases between. The CDR3 loop is CASMGGFEQFF. DNA of the CDR3: TGTGCCAGTATGGGCGGGTTTGAGCAGTTCTTC.

The genes are TRBV11-2 and TRBJ2-1, with D perhaps matching TRBD2 (6 bases). Trimming removed 6 bases at V and 3 bases at J, with 21 bases between. The germline V gene encodes CDR1 SGHAT and CDR2 FQNNGV. There are 17 residues in the CDR3. For the CDR3, the DNA is TGTGCCAGCAGGTTGATCATGACGGGACTCCTCTACAATGAGCAGTTCTTC. This sequence encodes CASRLIMTGLLYNEQFF.

The sample holds a few counts of this clone. This chain connects TRBV7-9 to TRBJ1-1; D is uncertain. Germline values: CDR1 SEHNR, CDR2 FQNEAQ (reference sequence). V lost 5 bases and J 1 base, leaving 5 bases between the germline ends. This CDR3 comprises 12 residues. The CDR3 loop reads CASSTGNTEAFF. In DNA form, the CDR3 reads TGTGCCAGCAGCACCGGGAACACTGAAGCTTTCTTT.

There are a few counts of this clone. The rearrangement uses TRBV4-1 and TRBJ1-5, with D perhaps matching TRBD1 (5 bases). Deletions cut 4 bases from V and 7 bases from J, with 14 bases between. CDR3 size: 14 residues. Germline V gene sequence: CDR1 MGHRA, CDR2 YSYEKL. CDR3 sequence: CASSPQGLSQPQHF. The CDR3 DNA sequence: TGCGCCAGCAGCCCGCAGGGATTGTCACAGCCCCAGCATTTT.

The chain links TRBV7-9 to TRBJ1-1; D is perhaps TRBD1 (5 bases). This CDR3 has 14 residues. V was trimmed by 7 bases and J by 4 bases, leaving 16 bases between them. Germline values: CDR1 SEHNR, CDR2 FQNEAQ (reference sequence). The CDR3 is CASKTAGLATEAFF. The DNA of the CDR3 is TGTGCCAGCAAAACCGCAGGGCTAGCCACTGAAGCTTTCTTT.

The chain is built from TRBV18 and TRBJ1-1, with D tentatively TRBD1 (6 bases). The germline gives CDR1 KGHSH, CDR2 LQKENI. V was pared by 5 bases and J by 0 bases, with 13 bases between. The CDR3 has 15 amino acids. CDR3 sequence reads: CASSSGQLMNTEAFF. CDR3 DNA: TGTGCCAGCTCATCAGGACAGTTGATGAACACTGAAGCTTTCTTT.

The chain is built from TRBV14 and TRBJ2-2, with D hard to call. Between the trimmed V and J ends, which lost 1 base and 1 base, there was a span of 7 bases. CDR1 is SGHDN, CDR2 FVKESK, per germline. The CDR3 covers 15 residues. In DNA form, the CDR3 reads TGTGCCAGCAGCCAAGTTTTGGGGAACACCGGGGAGCTGTTTTTT. Translating it yields CASSQVLGNTGELFF.

Remarks on this clone: Other nucleotide sequences from this sample produce the same CDR3. The V call is TRBV10-3, the J call TRBJ2-7, with 7 bases aligning to TRBD2. Trimming at V came to 6 bases and at J to 3 bases, leaving 2 bases not matched to a gene. The germline V gene has CDR1 ENHRY and CDR2 SYGVKD. This CDR3 comprises 12 residues. The CDR3 loop is CAISASGYEQYF. CDR3 nucleotides: TGTGCCATCAGCGCTAGCGGCTACGAGCAGTACTTC.

This clone was observed a few times. The rearrangement joins TRBV30 to TRBJ2-1; D remains unclear. The germline V and J ends were trimmed by 1 base and 9 bases, with 16 bases remaining between them. Per the germline V gene, CDR1 is GTSNPN and CDR2 is SVGIG (reference sequence). CDR3 length: 14 amino acids. The CDR3 nucleotides read TGTGCCTGGAGTGAGGGAAACTTTCTAAGTGAGCAGTTCTTC. This translates into CAWSEGNFLSEQFF.

The genes are TRBV5-1 and TRBJ2-5; D gene uncertain. Germline CDR1 SGHRS, CDR2 YFSETQ. The V and J ends lost 0 bases and 4 bases respectively, with 7 bases between them. CDR3 length equals 13 residues. The CDR3 region has the DNA TGCGCCAGCAGCTTGGAATCCGGAGAGACCCAGTACTTC. This encodes CASSLESGETQYF.

This clone was observed a few times. The rearrangement uses TRBV28 and TRBJ2-7; 7 bases agree with TRBD1. The length of the CDR3 is 13 residues. The germline V gene has CDR1 MDHEN and CDR2 SYDVKM. Unmatched junction bases numbered 4, after V lost 5 bases and J lost 3 bases. DNA for the CDR3: TGTGCCAGCAGTAGACAGGGCGGCTACGAGCAGTACTTC. Its protein is CASSRQGGYEQYF.

The chain carries TRBV6-1 and TRBJ2-3; D unclear. CDR1 and CDR2 (germline): MNHNS, SASEGT. The CDR3 covers 13 residues. V lost 11 bases and J 0 bases, leaving 12 bases between the germline ends. The CDR3 here is CAAAGTSTDTQYF. CDR3 DNA sequence: TGTGCCGCCGCCGGTACTAGCACAGATACGCAGTATTTT.

The chain uses TRBV6-5 and TRBJ2-7, with a weak D call TRBD1 (6 bases). The length of the CDR3 is 14 residues. Germline CDR1 and CDR2: MNHEY and SVGAGI. V lost 0 bases, J lost 2 bases, and 8 bases lay in between. The CDR3: CASSYSGQTYEQYF. Here the CDR3 DNA reads TGTGCCAGCAGTTACTCGGGACAAACCTACGAGCAGTACTTC.

The J gene is TRBJ2-2, the V gene TRBV4-2, with D perhaps assigned TRBD1 or TRBD2 (5 bases each). Germline V CDR1 and CDR2: LGHNA, YNFKEQ. Deletions cut 1 base from V and 7 bases from J, with 16 bases between. The CDR3 is made up of 16 amino acids. Written as DNA, the CDR3 is TGTGCCAGCAGCCAAGGCCTGGGGGAGAGGGACGGGGAGCTGTTTTTT. Its protein product is CASSQGLGERDGELFF.

A remark on this clone: In the same sample, other DNA sequences code for this CDR3. This chain links TRBV18 with TRBJ1-1; D call uncertain. V lost 0 bases and J lost 4, with 6 bases in between. Germline CDR1 and CDR2: KGHSH and LQKENI. The CDR3 consists of 13 residues. Here the CDR3 reads CASSPPPGTEAFF. CDR3 sequence (DNA): TGTGCCAGCTCACCACCGCCGGGCACTGAAGCTTTCTTT.

The chain recombines TRBV9 with TRBJ2-6; no clear D gene. Deletions cut 0 bases from V and 0 bases from J, with 7 bases between. CDR3 size: 16 residues. Germline-derived CDR1 and CDR2 are SGDLS and YYNGEE. CDR3: CASSVGPDSGANVLTF. CDR3 bases: TGTGCCAGCAGCGTAGGGCCAGACTCTGGGGCCAACGTCCTGACTTTC.

The V gene is TRBV6-5, the J gene TRBJ1-2; D is unclear. Trimming removed 6 bases at V and 5 bases at J, with 16 bases between. CDR1 and CDR2 (germline): MNHEY, SVGAGI. This CDR3 has 14 residues. This CDR3 is CASSPHSFQYGYTF. The CDR3 nucleotides read TGTGCCAGCAGCCCCCACAGTTTTCAGTATGGCTACACCTTC.

The V gene is TRBV7-2, the J gene TRBJ2-7; tentative D call: TRBD1 (5 bases). From germline, CDR1 is SGHTA and CDR2 FQGNSA. With 0 bases removed from V and 5 bases from J, the gap between germline ends came to 5 bases. The CDR3 is 12 residues long. The CDR3 region has the DNA TGTGCCAGCAGCTTAGCGGGGCACGAGCAGTACTTC. Translating it yields CASSLAGHEQYF.

This clone came up a few times. V gene TRBV11-2 combines with J gene TRBJ2-7; the D gene could be TRBD1 or TRBD2 (6 bases each). V dropped 0 bases and J dropped 2 bases, with 14 bases sitting between them. Germline V CDR1 and CDR2: SGHAT, FQNNGV. The length of the CDR3 is 16 residues. CDR3 sequence (DNA): TGTGCCAGCAGCTTAGAAGGCCCGGGGGCAGCCTACGAGCAGTACTTC. It encodes CASSLEGPGAAYEQYF.

There are a few counts of this clone. The chain recombines TRBV7-2 with TRBJ2-5, with unresolved D. The V and J ends lost 5 bases and 6 bases respectively, with 10 bases between them. The CDR3 totals 12 residues. Germline V gene sequence: CDR1 SGHTA, CDR2 FQGNSA. The CDR3 bases are TGTGCCAGCAGCACCGACGTAAAGACCCAGTACTTC. Its translation is CASSTDVKTQYF.

This clone appeared a few times. The genes are TRBV7-9 and TRBJ2-1; weak D call: TRBD2 (6 bases). The CDR3 runs to 15 residues. V was trimmed by 3 bases and J by 4 bases, leaving 13 bases between them. Germline V gene data show CDR1 as SEHNR and CDR2 as FQNEAQ (reference sequence). CDR3 loop: CASSFGWGLYNEQFF. The CDR3 DNA reads TGTGCCAGCAGCTTCGGCTGGGGACTTTACAATGAGCAGTTCTTC.

On this clone itself: Additional DNA sequences in this sample encode the identical CDR3. The chain combines TRBV5-6 with TRBJ1-1; D gene unclear. The CDR3 covers 14 residues. Between the trimmed V and J ends, which lost 0 bases and 2 bases, there was a span of 8 bases. Germline CDR1 SGHDT, CDR2 YYEEEE. CDR3 loop: CASSLVSANTEAFF. The CDR3 DNA follows: TGTGCCAGCAGCTTGGTATCAGCCAACACTGAAGCTTTCTTT. Based on the CDR3 plus reference TRBV5-6 and TRBJ1-1, the full variable domain is DAGVTQSPTHLIKTRGQQVTLRCSPKSGHDTVSWYQQALGQGPQFIFQYYEEEERQRGNFPDRFSGHQFPNYSSELNVNALLLGDSALYLCASSLVSANTEAFFGQGTRLTVV.

This clone has a handful of counts. An end of the junction does not agree with germline; a read error may underlie this. This chain connects TRBV7-7 to TRBJ2-5; TRBD2 aligns across 8 bases. The CDR3 has 14 residues. Germline lookup yields CDR1 SSHAT and CDR2 FNYEAQ (reference sequence). The CDR3 protein is CASSQRASGSSQYF. For the CDR3, the DNA is TGTGCTAGCAGCCAACGGGCTAGCGGGTCCTCCCAGTACTTC.

The sample holds a few counts of this clone. The chain couples TRBV5-1 to TRBJ1-1; a weak D match, TRBD1 (5 bases). Germline V gene sequence: CDR1 SGHRS, CDR2 YFSETQ. The CDR3 totals 17 residues. The V end lost 4 bases, the J end lost 4 bases, and 23 bases lay between the germline ends. The CDR3 nucleotides are TGCGCCAGCAGCGTCAGGCAGGGCGTTAGCGGGAGCACTGAAGCTTTCTTT. This sequence encodes CASSVRQGVSGSTEAFF.

V usage is TRBV18 and J usage is TRBJ1-1; D might be TRBD1 (5 bases). CDR3 length equals 15 residues. The ends were cut back, 2 bases at V and 0 bases at J, with 10 bases in the middle. Germline CDR1 is KGHSH and CDR2 is LQKENI. The CDR3 here is CASSPVGHMNTEAFF. In DNA form, the CDR3 reads TGTGCCAGCTCACCAGTTGGACATATGAACACTGAAGCTTTCTTT.

The chain combines TRBV4-2 with TRBJ2-1; 7 bases are shared with TRBD1. Germline V lookup: CDR1 LGHNA, CDR2 YNFKEQ. V lost 2 bases and J lost 10; bases outside the gene matches: 5. The CDR3 runs 13 residues. CDR3 protein: CASSQSGTDEQFF. The CDR3 nucleotides read TGTGCCAGCAGCCAATCGGGGACAGACGAGCAGTTCTTC.